Listed here is a single T cell receptor (beta chain). The antigen remains undetermined. The table came from immunoSEQ multiplex PCR; TCRdb's copy has only in-frame clones and leaves some out. In the table there are roughly 120,000 clones, 90% of which are singletons. The data are from a study of graft-versus-host responses after intestinal transplantation. As for the study in general: Transplant types were multivisceral, liver-intestinal, or isolated intestinal.

Germline CDR1 reads GTSNPN; CDR2 reads SVGIG (reference sequence). V dropped 3 bases and J dropped 3; count of bases not matched to a gene: 4. CDR3 length: 13 amino acids. Sequencing used unstimulated CD4+ T cells sorted from spleen or lymph node cells, obtained before intestinal transplant. This clonotype originated in a human donor who received an intestinal transplant. V usage is TRBV30 and J usage is TRBJ2-7, with 8 positions matching TRBD2. The CDR3 region is CAWSPSGYYEQYF. DNA for the CDR3: TGTGCCTGGAGCCCTAGCGGGTACTACGAGCAGTACTTC.